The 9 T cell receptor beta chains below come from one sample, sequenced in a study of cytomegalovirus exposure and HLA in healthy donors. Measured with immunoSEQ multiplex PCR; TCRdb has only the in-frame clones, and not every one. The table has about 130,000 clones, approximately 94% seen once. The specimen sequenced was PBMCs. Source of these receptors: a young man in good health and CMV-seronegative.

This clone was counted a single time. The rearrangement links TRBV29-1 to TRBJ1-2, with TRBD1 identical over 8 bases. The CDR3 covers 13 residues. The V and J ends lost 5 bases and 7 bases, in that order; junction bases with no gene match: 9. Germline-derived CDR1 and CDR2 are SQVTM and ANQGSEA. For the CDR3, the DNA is TGCAGCGTTACGGGTCAGGGGGCGTCTGGCTACACCTTC. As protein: CSVTGQGASGYTF.

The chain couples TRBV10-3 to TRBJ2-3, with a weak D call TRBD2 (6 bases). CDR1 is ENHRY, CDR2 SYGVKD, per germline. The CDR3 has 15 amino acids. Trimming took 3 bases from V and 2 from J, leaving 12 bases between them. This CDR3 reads CAISDTSSSTDTQYF. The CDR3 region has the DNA TGTGCCATCAGTGACACTAGCTCCTCCACAGATACGCAGTATTTT.

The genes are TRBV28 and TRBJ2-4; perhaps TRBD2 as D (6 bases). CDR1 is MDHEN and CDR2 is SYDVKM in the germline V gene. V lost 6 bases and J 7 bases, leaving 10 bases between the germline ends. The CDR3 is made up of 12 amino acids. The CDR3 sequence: CASSLGGNIQYF. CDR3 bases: TGTGCCAGCAGCCTAGGAGGGAACATTCAGTACTTC.

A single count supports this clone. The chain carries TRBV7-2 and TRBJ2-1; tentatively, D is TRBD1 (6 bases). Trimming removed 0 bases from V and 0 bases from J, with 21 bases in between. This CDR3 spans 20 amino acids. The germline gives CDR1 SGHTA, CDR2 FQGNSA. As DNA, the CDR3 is TGTGCCAGCAGCTTAGCCCTACAGGGACCATCACCATACTCCTACAATGAGCAGTTCTTC. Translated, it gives CASSLALQGPSPYSYNEQFF.

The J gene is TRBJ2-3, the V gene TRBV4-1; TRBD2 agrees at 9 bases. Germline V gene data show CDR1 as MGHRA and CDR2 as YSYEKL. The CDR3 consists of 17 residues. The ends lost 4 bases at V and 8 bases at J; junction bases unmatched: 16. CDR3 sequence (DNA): TGCGCCAGCAGCCGAGGCGGGACTAGCTTTTCTCAGGGTACGCAGTATTTT. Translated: CASSRGGTSFSQGTQYF.

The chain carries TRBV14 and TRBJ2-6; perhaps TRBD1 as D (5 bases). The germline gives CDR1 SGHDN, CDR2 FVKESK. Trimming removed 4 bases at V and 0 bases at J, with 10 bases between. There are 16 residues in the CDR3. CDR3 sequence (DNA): TGTGCCAGCAGCCTCCAGGACATCTCTGGGGCCAACGTCCTGACTTTC. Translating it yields CASSLQDISGANVLTF.

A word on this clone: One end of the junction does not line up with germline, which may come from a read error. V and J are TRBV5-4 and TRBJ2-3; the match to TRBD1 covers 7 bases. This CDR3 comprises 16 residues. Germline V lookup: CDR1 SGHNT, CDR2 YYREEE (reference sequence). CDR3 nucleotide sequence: TGTGCCAGCACCTTGGCTCTTGGGACAGGCACAGATACGCAGTATTTT. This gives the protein CASTLALGTGTDTQYF.

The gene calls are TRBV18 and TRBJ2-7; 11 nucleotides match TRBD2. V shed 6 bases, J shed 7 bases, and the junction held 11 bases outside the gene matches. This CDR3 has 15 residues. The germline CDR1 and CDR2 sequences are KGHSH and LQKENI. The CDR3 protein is CASSVLAGDLGEQYF. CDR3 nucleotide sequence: TGTGCCAGCTCGGTACTAGCGGGAGATTTAGGAGAGCAGTACTTC.

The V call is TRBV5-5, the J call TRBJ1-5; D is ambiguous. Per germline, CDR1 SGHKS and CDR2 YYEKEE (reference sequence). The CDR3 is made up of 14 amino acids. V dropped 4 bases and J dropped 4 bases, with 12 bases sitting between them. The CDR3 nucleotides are TGTGCCAGCAGCATGACACCCTTGAATCAGCCCCAGCATTTT. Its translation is CASSMTPLNQPQHF.